The 24 T cell receptor beta chains below come from one sample, sequenced in a study of OX40 agonist ivuxolimab in advanced cancers. TCRdb keeps only in-frame clones here, not all; method: immunoSEQ multiplex PCR. This sample has almost 90,000 clones, with more than 75% found just once. The sample here was CD4+ or CD8+ T cells sorted from blood, taken in a trial of the OX40 agonist ivuxolimab. These TCRs come from an adult with an advanced solid tumor such as melanoma, head and neck, liver or kidney cancer.

The V gene is TRBV11-2, the J gene TRBJ1-2, with 7 bases matching TRBD1. CDR1 and CDR2 from the germline V gene are SGHAT and FQNNGV. The CDR3 has 12 amino acids. After removal of 7 bases from V and 5 bases from J, the junction contained 4 bases not matched to a gene. DNA of the CDR3: TGTGCCAGCACCCTACAGGGGTATGGCTACACCTTC. Translated, it gives CASTLQGYGYTF.

The chain carries TRBV23-1 and TRBJ2-5; D is perhaps TRBD2 (6 bases). TRBV23-1 is classed as an ORF, of uncertain function. The V and J ends lost 0 bases and 5 bases respectively, with 19 bases between them. The CDR3 totals 17 residues. Written as DNA, the CDR3 is TGCGCCAGCAGTCAATCTTGGGACTCCCCCGGCGGGGAGACCCAGTACTTC. Translated, it gives CASSQSWDSPGGETQYF.

The chain recombines TRBV7-9 with TRBJ1-4; TRBD1 agrees at 7 bases. Per germline, CDR1 SEHNR and CDR2 FQNEAQ (reference sequence). Trimming at V came to 6 bases and at J to 5 bases, leaving 9 bases not matched to a gene. The CDR3 loop spans 15 amino acids. The CDR3 nucleotides are TGTGCCAGCAGGCCTCCGGGACAGAGAAATGAAAAACTGTTTTTT. It is translated as CASRPPGQRNEKLFF.

The chain combines TRBV13 with TRBJ1-2, with TRBD1 matching 7 bases. The CDR3 runs to 13 residues. Unmatched junction bases numbered 6, after V lost 4 bases and J lost 7 bases. Germline-derived CDR1 and CDR2 are PRHDT and FYEKMQ (reference sequence). CDR3 coding DNA: TGTGCCAGCAGCTCCCGACAGGGCGGTGGCTACACCTTC. Translating it yields CASSSRQGGGYTF.

The chain links TRBV5-4 to TRBJ2-7; no clear D. This CDR3 region has 13 residues. The germline V gene encodes CDR1 SGHNT and CDR2 YYREEE (reference sequence). V was trimmed by 0 bases and J by 5 bases, leaving 9 bases between them. This CDR3 reads CASSLVSGHEQYF. DNA of the CDR3: TGTGCCAGCAGCTTGGTCTCAGGCCACGAGCAGTACTTC.

The chain joins TRBV30 to TRBJ2-7; the D gene is possibly TRBD1 (5 bases). Deletions cut 2 bases from V and 6 bases from J, with 14 bases between. Germline V gene sequence: CDR1 GTSNPN, CDR2 SVGIG (reference sequence). The CDR3 covers 13 residues. CDR3 in DNA: TGTGCCTGGAGTCAGGGCCCAAGCCGCGAGCAGTACTTC. Residues: CAWSQGPSREQYF. Combining the CDR3 with reference TRBV30 and TRBJ2-7 gives the whole variable domain SQTIHQWPATLVQPVGSPLSLECTVEGTSNPNLYWYRQAAGRGLQLLFYSVGIGQISSEVPQNLSASRPQDRQFILSSKKLLLSDSGFYLCAWSQGPSREQYFGPGTRLTVT.

This clone is medium-sized. The chain employs TRBV5-1 and TRBJ1-1; D might be TRBD1 (5 bases). The V and J ends lost 6 bases and 4 bases respectively, with 16 bases between them. The CDR3 sequence is 14 residues long. Germline V lookup: CDR1 SGHRS, CDR2 YFSETQ. The CDR3 protein is CASKDLTGRTEAFF. In DNA, the CDR3 is TGCGCCAGCAAAGATTTAACAGGCCGCACTGAAGCTTTCTTT.

The CDR3 DNA sequence: TGTGCCAGCAGCCGCAGGCCGAGCTCCTACAATGAGCAGTTCTTC. Its protein is CASSRRPSSYNEQFF. V gene TRBV5-6 combines with J gene TRBJ2-1; no clear D. The CDR3 is 15 residues long. V was shortened by 4 bases and J by 0 bases, with 11 bases between the two germline ends. Per the germline V gene, CDR1 is SGHDT and CDR2 is YYEEEE.

The V and J genes are TRBV7-2 and TRBJ1-6; no definite D call. CDR3 size: 15 residues. Germline V gene sequence: CDR1 SGHTA, CDR2 FQGNSA. Between the trimmed V and J ends, which lost 1 base and 5 bases, there was a span of 9 bases. The CDR3 bases are TGTGCCAGCAGCTTAGAATGGGGTAATAATTCACCCCTCCACTTT. Amino acid sequence: CASSLEWGNNSPLHF.

V gene TRBV19 combines with J gene TRBJ2-7, with D perhaps TRBD1 or TRBD2 (5 bases each). The CDR3 spans 12 residues. Looked up from germline, CDR1 is LNHDA and CDR2 is SQIVND (reference sequence). Trimming cost V 1 base and J 5 bases, with 6 bases left between them. The CDR3 sequence is CASSIGGDEQYF. The CDR3 DNA reads TGTGCCAGTAGTATAGGAGGGGACGAGCAGTACTTC.

This chain joins TRBV7-2 and TRBJ2-1; either TRBD1 or TRBD2 may supply D (5 bases each). With 5 bases removed from V and 5 bases from J, the gap between germline ends came to 19 bases. The CDR3 totals 16 residues. CDR1 and CDR2 from the germline V gene are SGHTA and FQGNSA. The CDR3: CASSPQVGTANNEQFF. CDR3 coding DNA: TGTGCCAGCAGCCCCCAGGTGGGGACGGCTAACAATGAGCAGTTCTTC.

This sequence joins TRBV5-4 and TRBJ2-7; 7 bases match TRBD1. With 4 bases clipped from V and 1 base from J, the junction kept 5 bases outside the gene matches. The CDR3 totals 14 residues. Germline V gene lookup returns CDR1 SGHNT and CDR2 YYREEE (reference sequence). The CDR3 nucleotides are TGTGCCAGCAGCGTTACACAGGGGTCCTACGAGCAGTACTTC. Amino acids: CASSVTQGSYEQYF.

This rearrangement joins TRBV5-1 to TRBJ1-1; D gene ambiguous. The CDR3 extends over 14 amino acids. Trimming took off 0 bases at V and 10 bases at J, with 16 bases between the two ends. Germline V gives CDR1 SGHRS, CDR2 YFSETQ. The CDR3 region has the DNA TGCGCCAGCAGCTTGGAAGGGTCCAAATCAGCAGCTTTCTTT. It is translated as CASSLEGSKSAAFF.

This chain's CDR3 is CASSTIAGRRDTQYF. CDR3 DNA: TGTGCCAGCAGTACCATAGCGGGGAGGAGGGATACGCAGTATTTT. V gene TRBV6-5 combines with J gene TRBJ2-3, with 8 bases fitting TRBD2. Looked up from germline, CDR1 is MNHEY and CDR2 is SVGAGI. The length of the CDR3 is 15 residues. Germline trimming cut 5 bases from V and 6 bases from J; bases unmatched to any gene: 10.

This chain links TRBV9 with TRBJ2-7; 8 nucleotides match TRBD1. The germline CDR1 and CDR2 sequences are SGDLS and YYNGEE. V shed 5 bases and J 0 bases; nucleotides not matched to a gene: 10. This CDR3 has 16 amino acids. CDR3 sequence reads: CASSPRQGINSYEQYF. The DNA for the CDR3 is TGTGCCAGCAGTCCCAGACAGGGGATTAACTCCTACGAGCAGTACTTC.

V is TRBV30 and J is TRBJ1-4; TRBD1 matches 7 bases. V was clipped by 0 bases and J by 5 bases; unmatched bases: 6. Germline assignment: CDR1 GTSNPN and CDR2 SVGIG (reference sequence). This CDR3 is 15 amino acids long. The CDR3: CAWSVLTGENEKLFF. CDR3 bases: TGTGCCTGGAGTGTACTTACAGGGGAGAATGAAAAACTGTTTTTT.

The chain couples TRBV21-1 to TRBJ1-6. TRBV21-1 is designated a pseudogene. The CDR3 totals 15 residues. Written as DNA, the CDR3 is TGTGCCAGCAGCAAACTAGGTGGGATCAATTCACCCCTCCACTTT. It translates to CASSKLGGINSPLHF.

The chain has TRBV6-1 and TRBJ2-7; TRBD2 aligns across 8 bases. Per germline, CDR1 MNHNS and CDR2 SASEGT. With V trimmed by 7 bases and J by 6 bases, 14 bases remained unmatched. CDR3 length: 15 residues. CDR3 region: CASKRAGAGLVEQYF. The CDR3 bases are TGTGCCAGCAAGAGAGCGGGGGCAGGTTTGGTCGAGCAGTACTTC.

This chain uses TRBV5-8 with TRBJ2-5; D call uncertain. CDR3 length: 12 amino acids. V was cut by 2 bases and J by 5 bases, with 7 bases left in between. Germline CDR1 is SGHTS and CDR2 is YDEGEE. CDR3 in DNA: TGTGCCAGCAGCTTTAGGCGGGAGACCCAGTACTTC. Translating gives CASSFRRETQYF.

This clone has just a few counts. CDR3 amino acids: CASSRGRDETYGYTF. DNA of the CDR3: TGCGCCAGCAGCCGAGGCCGGGACGAAACCTATGGCTACACCTTC. The chain joins TRBV4-3 to TRBJ1-2; a weak D match, TRBD1 (5 bases). The CDR3 is made up of 15 amino acids. CDR1 is LGHNA, CDR2 YSLEER, per germline. V shed 4 bases and J shed 4 bases, with 16 bases lying between them.

As to this clone: Distinct nucleotide sequences in the sample also encode this CDR3. The J gene is TRBJ1-3, the V gene TRBV9; TRBD1 is a possible D gene (5 bases). V was cut by 0 bases and J by 2 bases, with 6 bases left in between. The CDR3 spans 14 residues. Germline V gene data show CDR1 as SGDLS and CDR2 as YYNGEE. The CDR3 loop reads CASSVGGTGNTIYF. In nucleotides, the CDR3 is TGTGCCAGCAGCGTAGGGGGCACTGGAAACACCATATATTTT.

The gene calls are TRBV10-3 and TRBJ2-3; 9 bases are a match to TRBD1. The CDR3 is made up of 15 amino acids. The trim removed 3 bases at V and 5 bases at J, leaving 6 bases unmatched. Germline V gene sequence: CDR1 ENHRY, CDR2 SYGVKD. As DNA, the CDR3 is TGTGCCATCAGTGATTACAGGGGGCTCGAAGATACGCAGTATTTT. This gives the protein CAISDYRGLEDTQYF.

The V call is TRBV9, the J call TRBJ1-4, with a weak D call TRBD1 (5 bases). Per germline, CDR1 SGDLS and CDR2 YYNGEE. The ends were cut back, 0 bases at V and 3 bases at J, with 15 bases in the middle. The CDR3 spans 17 residues. The CDR3 here is CASSVEGGERANEKLFF. In nucleotides, the CDR3 is TGTGCCAGCAGCGTAGAGGGAGGGGAGAGGGCTAATGAAAAACTGTTTTTT. The variable domain in full, with the rest retrieved from reference TRBV9 and TRBJ1-4, is DSGVTQTPKHLITATGQRVTLRCSPRSGDLSVYWYQQSLDQGLQFLIQYYNGEERAKGNILERFSAQQFPDLHSELNLSSLELGDSALYFCASSVEGGERANEKLFFGSGTQLSVL.

This clone has more than one count but fewer than ten. The J gene is TRBJ2-7, the V gene TRBV6-5, with D possibly TRBD1 on 5 matching bases. Deletions cut 5 bases from V and 2 bases from J, with 16 bases between. There are 15 residues in the CDR3. Germline CDR1 and CDR2: MNHEY and SVGAGI. This CDR3 reads CASSRQTDPPYEQYF. Here the CDR3 DNA reads TGTGCCAGCAGTCGACAGACAGACCCCCCCTACGAGCAGTACTTC.